These T cell receptor beta chains were read from a single sample in a study of blood T cell repertoires in COVID-19. Assay: immunoSEQ multiplex PCR; the TCRdb copy retains only in-frame clones and omits some. The table has under 300,000 clones, around nine tenths seen once. The sequencing input was peripheral blood. Receptor source: a woman aged 40 to 50 who had recovered from COVID-19. Each CDR3 is given with its conserved first and last residue. The D gene is left open where the match is weak. Part of the rows lack a size; the others show once, few, many or a class for expanded clones.

cdr3_nt: TGTGCCAGCAGTCAACTAGCGGGCTCGGGGTTAGAGCAGTACTTC
cdr3_aa: CASSQLAGSGLEQYF
d_call: TRBD2
j_call: TRBJ2-7
v_call: TRBV2
clone_size: .

cdr3_nt: TGTGCCAGCAGCCGTGGTAGCGGGGGGGGCTACGAGCAGTACTTC
cdr3_aa: CASSRGSGGGYEQYF
d_call: TRBD2
j_call: TRBJ2-7
v_call: TRBV3-1/TRBV3-2
clone_size: .

cdr3_nt: TGTGCCAGCAGTTCTAGACAGGGGAATCAGCCCCAGCATTTT
cdr3_aa: CASSSRQGNQPQHF
d_call: TRBD1
j_call: TRBJ1-5
v_call: TRBV27
clone_size: few

cdr3_nt: TGTGCCAGCAGTCACAGGGGACAGGGATTCTATGGCTACACCTTC
cdr3_aa: CASSHRGQGFYGYTF
d_call: TRBD1
j_call: TRBJ1-2
v_call: TRBV3-1/TRBV3-2
clone_size: .

cdr3_nt: TGTGCCAGCACCCCTTCGGACTCCGATACGCAGTATTTT
cdr3_aa: CASTPSDSDTQYF
d_call: .
j_call: TRBJ2-3
v_call: TRBV11-3
clone_size: .

cdr3_nt: TGCGCCAGCAGCTTAGGGGACAGGGGCTGGGGCTACACCTTC
cdr3_aa: CASSLGDRGWGYTF
d_call: TRBD1
j_call: TRBJ1-2
v_call: TRBV5-1
clone_size: .

cdr3_nt: TGTGCCAGCAGCCCCAGACTAGCCCTAGCCAAAAACATTCAGTACTTC
cdr3_aa: CASSPRLALAKNIQYF
d_call: TRBD2
j_call: TRBJ2-4
v_call: TRBV3-1/TRBV3-2
clone_size: .

cdr3_nt: TGTGCCAGCAGCCGATGGACAGGGTTGTCGGACGAGCAGTACTTC
cdr3_aa: CASSRWTGLSDEQYF
d_call: TRBD1
j_call: TRBJ2-7
v_call: TRBV27
clone_size: once

cdr3_nt: TGTGCCAGCAGCCAAGATCTGACAGTATACGAGCAGTACTTC
cdr3_aa: CASSQDLTVYEQYF
d_call: .
j_call: TRBJ2-7
v_call: TRBV3-1/TRBV3-2
clone_size: .

cdr3_nt: TGTGCCAGCAGTTCACTAGCCCCTGGAACAGATACGCAGTATTTT
cdr3_aa: CASSSLAPGTDTQYF
d_call: .
j_call: TRBJ2-3
v_call: TRBV7-2
clone_size: .

cdr3_nt: TGTGCCAGCAGCCCCTCGGGACAGCCTTTTCAACACTATGGCTACACCTTC
cdr3_aa: CASSPSGQPFQHYGYTF
d_call: TRBD1
j_call: TRBJ1-2
v_call: TRBV7-3
clone_size: .

cdr3_nt: TGTGCCAGCAGTTTAATCCCCGGACAGAACTCCTATAATTCACCCCTCCACTTT
cdr3_aa: CASSLIPGQNSYNSPLHF
d_call: .
j_call: TRBJ1-6
v_call: TRBV28
clone_size: .

cdr3_nt: TGTGCCAGCATTGAGGAGGGGGCGCGGGGCTACACCTTC
cdr3_aa: CASIEEGARGYTF
d_call: TRBD1
j_call: TRBJ1-2
v_call: TRBV25-1
clone_size: .